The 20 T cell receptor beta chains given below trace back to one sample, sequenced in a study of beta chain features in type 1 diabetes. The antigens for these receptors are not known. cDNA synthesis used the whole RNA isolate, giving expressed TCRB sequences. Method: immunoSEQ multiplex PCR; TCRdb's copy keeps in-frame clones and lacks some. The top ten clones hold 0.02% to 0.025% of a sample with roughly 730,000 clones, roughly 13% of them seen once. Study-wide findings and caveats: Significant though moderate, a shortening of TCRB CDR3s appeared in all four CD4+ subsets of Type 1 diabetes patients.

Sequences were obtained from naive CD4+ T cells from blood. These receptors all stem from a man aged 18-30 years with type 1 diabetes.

This CDR3 reads CASRGSGRPYEQYF. The CDR3 DNA reads TGTGCCAGCAGGGGGTCCGGCAGACCCTACGAGCAGTACTTC. The rearrangement joins TRBV7-9 to TRBJ2-7; D not certain. The ends were cut back, 6 bases at V and 2 bases at J, with 14 bases in the middle. This CDR3 comprises 14 residues. Germline assignment: CDR1 SEHNR and CDR2 FQNEAQ (reference sequence).

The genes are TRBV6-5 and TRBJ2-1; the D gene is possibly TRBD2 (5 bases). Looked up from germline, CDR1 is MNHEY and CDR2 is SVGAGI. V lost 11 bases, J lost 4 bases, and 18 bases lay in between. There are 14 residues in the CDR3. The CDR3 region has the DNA TGTGCCGCTGGAGGTAGCGAGCTTTACAATGAGCAGTTCTTC. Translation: CAAGGSELYNEQFF.

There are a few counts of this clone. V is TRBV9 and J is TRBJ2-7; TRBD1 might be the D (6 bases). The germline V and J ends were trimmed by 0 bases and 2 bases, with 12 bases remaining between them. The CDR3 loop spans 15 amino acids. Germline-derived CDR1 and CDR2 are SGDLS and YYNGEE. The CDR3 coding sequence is TGTGCCAGCAGCGTAGGATGGACAGCAACCTACGAGCAGTACTTC. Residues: CASSVGWTATYEQYF.

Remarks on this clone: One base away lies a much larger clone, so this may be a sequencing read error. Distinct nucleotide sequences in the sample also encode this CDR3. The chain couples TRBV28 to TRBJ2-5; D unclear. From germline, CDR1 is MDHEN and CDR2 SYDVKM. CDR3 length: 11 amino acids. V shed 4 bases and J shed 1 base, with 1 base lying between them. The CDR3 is CASSSQETQYF. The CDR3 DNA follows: TGTGCCAGCAGTTCCCAAGAGACCCAGTACTTC.

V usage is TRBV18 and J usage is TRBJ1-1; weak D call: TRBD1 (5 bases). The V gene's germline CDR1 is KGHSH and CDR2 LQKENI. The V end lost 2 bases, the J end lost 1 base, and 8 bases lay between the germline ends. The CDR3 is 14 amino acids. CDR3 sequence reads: CASSPTRENTEAFF. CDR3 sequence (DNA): TGTGCCAGCTCACCAACCAGGGAGAACACTGAAGCTTTCTTT. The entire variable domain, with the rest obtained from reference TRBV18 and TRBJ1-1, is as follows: NAGVMQNPRHLVRRRGQEARLRCSPMKGHSHVYWYRQLPEEGLKFMVYLQKENIIDESGMPKERFSAEFPKEGPSILRIQQVVRGDSAAYFCASSPTRENTEAFFGQGTRLTVV.

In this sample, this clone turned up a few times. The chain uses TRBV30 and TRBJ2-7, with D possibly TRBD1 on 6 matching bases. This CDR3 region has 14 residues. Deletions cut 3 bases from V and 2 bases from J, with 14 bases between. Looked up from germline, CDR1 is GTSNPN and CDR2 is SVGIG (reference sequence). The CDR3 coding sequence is TGTGCCTGGAGCCTTCCGGGACATACCTACGAGCAGTACTTC. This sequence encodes CAWSLPGHTYEQYF.

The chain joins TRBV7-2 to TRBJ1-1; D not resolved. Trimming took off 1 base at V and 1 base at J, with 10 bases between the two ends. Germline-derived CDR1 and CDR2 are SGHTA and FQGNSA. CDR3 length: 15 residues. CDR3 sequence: CASSLELAGNTEAFF. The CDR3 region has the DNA TGTGCCAGCAGCTTAGAGTTAGCAGGGAACACTGAAGCTTTCTTT.

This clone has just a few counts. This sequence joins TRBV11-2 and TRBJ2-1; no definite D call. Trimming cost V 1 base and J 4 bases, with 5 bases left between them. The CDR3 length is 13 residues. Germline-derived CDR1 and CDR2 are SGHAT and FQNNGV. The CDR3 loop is CASSLAAYNEQFF. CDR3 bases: TGTGCCAGCAGCTTAGCAGCTTACAATGAGCAGTTCTTC.

The CDR3 is CASSLGGQGKTEAFF. CDR3 sequence (DNA): TGTGCCAGCAGCTTAGGCGGACAGGGGAAGACTGAAGCTTTCTTT. The chain couples TRBV7-9 to TRBJ1-1; 9 bases line up with TRBD1. J lost 5 bases, V lost 1 base, and 5 bases had no gene match. The germline gives CDR1 SEHNR, CDR2 FQNEAQ (reference sequence). The CDR3 is 15 amino acids.

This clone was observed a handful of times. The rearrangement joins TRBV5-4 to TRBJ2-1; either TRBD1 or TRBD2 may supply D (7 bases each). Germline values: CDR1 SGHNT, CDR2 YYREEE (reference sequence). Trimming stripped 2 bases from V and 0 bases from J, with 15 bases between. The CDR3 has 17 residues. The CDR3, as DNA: TGTGCCAGCAGCTTCCCAGGGGGGGCCACCTCCTACAATGAGCAGTTCTTC. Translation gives CASSFPGGATSYNEQFF.

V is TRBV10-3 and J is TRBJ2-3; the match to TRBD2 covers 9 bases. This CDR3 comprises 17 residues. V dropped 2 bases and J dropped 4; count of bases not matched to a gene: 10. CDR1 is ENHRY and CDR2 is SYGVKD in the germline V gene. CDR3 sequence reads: CAISEDLRGGAADTQYF. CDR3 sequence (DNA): TGTGCCATCAGTGAGGACCTTCGCGGGGGGGCTGCAGATACGCAGTATTTT.

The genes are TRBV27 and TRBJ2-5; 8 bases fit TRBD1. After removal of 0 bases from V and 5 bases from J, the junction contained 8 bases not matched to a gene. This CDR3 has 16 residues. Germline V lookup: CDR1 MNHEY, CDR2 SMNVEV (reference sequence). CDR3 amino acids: CASSLSGRGHVETQYF. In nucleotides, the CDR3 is TGTGCCAGCAGTTTATCGGGCAGGGGGCATGTTGAGACCCAGTACTTC.

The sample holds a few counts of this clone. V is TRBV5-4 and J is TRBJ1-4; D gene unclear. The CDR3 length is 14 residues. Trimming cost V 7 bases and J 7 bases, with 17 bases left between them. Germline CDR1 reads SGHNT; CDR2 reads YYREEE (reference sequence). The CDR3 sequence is CASSQKDGSEKLFF. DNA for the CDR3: TGTGCCAGCTCCCAAAAGGATGGAAGTGAAAAACTGTTTTTT.

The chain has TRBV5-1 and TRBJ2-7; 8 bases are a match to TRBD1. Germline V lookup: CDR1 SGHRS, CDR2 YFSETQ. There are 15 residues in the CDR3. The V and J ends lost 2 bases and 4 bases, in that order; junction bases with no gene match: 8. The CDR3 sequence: CASSLTGQVNYEQYF. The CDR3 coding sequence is TGCGCCAGCAGCTTAACGGGACAGGTAAATTACGAGCAGTACTTC.

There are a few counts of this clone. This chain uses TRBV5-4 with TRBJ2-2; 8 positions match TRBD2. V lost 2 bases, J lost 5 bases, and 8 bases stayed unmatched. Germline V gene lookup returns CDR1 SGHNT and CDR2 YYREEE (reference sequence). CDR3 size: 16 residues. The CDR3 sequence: CASSFAGGAGTGELFF. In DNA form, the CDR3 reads TGTGCCAGCAGCTTCGCGGGGGGCGCCGGGACCGGGGAGCTGTTTTTT.

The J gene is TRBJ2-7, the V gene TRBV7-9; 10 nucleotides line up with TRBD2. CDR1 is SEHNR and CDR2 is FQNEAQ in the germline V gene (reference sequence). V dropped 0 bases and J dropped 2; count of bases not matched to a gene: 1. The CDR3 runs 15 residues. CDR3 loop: CASSLALAGAYEQYF. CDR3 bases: TGTGCCAGCAGCTTAGCGCTAGCGGGGGCCTACGAGCAGTACTTC.

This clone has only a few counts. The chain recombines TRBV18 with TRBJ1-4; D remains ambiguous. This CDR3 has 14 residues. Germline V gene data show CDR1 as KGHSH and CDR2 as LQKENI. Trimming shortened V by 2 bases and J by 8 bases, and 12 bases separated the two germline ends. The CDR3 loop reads CASSPMTTGEKLFF. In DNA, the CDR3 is TGTGCCAGCTCACCAATGACGACCGGAGAAAAACTGTTTTTT.

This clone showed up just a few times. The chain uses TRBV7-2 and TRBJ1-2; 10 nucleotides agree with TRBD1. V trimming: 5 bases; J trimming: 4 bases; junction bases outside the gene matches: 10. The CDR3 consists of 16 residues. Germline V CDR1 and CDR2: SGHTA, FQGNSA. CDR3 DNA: TGTGCCAGCAGCCGGATACCCGACAGGGGGCCCTATGGCTACACCTTC. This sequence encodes CASSRIPDRGPYGYTF.

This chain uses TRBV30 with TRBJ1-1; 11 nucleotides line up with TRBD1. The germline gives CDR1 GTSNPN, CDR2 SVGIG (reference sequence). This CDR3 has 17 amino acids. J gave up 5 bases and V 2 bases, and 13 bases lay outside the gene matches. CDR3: CAWSPTRTGGAGTEAFF. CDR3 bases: TGTGCCTGGAGTCCCACACGGACAGGGGGCGCCGGGACTGAAGCTTTCTTT.

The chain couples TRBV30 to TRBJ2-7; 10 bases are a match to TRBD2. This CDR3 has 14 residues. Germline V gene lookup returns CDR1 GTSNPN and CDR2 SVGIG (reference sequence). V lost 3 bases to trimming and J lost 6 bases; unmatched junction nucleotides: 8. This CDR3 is CAWRGLANIGEQYF. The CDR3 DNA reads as TGTGCCTGGAGGGGACTAGCGAATATAGGCGAGCAGTACTTC.